This is a list of T cell receptor beta chains from one sample in a study of shared clonotypes between healthy human individuals. Clones were read by immunoSEQ multiplex PCR, and TCRdb kept only the in-frame ones, dropping some. The sample yields approximately 1.1 million clones, 78% seen once. The sequencing sample was made of memory CD4+ T cells from PBMCs. Receptors were obtained from a man aged 18 to 30 in good health. Some clones in this sample may be carry-over from other donors' samples. Both conserved end residues are trimmed from each CDR3.

v_call: TRBV28
j_call: TRBJ1-1
cdr3_aa: ASRPQGREAF

v_call: TRBV5-1
j_call: TRBJ2-3
cdr3_aa: ASSYSGAATDTQY

v_call: TRBV7-3
j_call: -
cdr3_aa: ASSPKGGTTTYEQY

v_call: TRBV18
j_call: TRBJ2-2
cdr3_aa: ASSPFDAGELF

v_call: TRBV15
j_call: TRBJ1-5
cdr3_aa: ATSDGAGGYSNQPQH

v_call: TRBV28
j_call: TRBJ1-5
cdr3_aa: ASSLGGALQPQH

v_call: TRBV18
j_call: TRBJ2-5
cdr3_aa: ASSPPSQETQY

v_call: TRBV6-4
j_call: TRBJ2-2
cdr3_aa: ASSEGDTGELF

v_call: TRBV30
j_call: TRBJ1-5
cdr3_aa: AWSGDSNQPQH

v_call: TRBV19
j_call: TRBJ2-3
cdr3_aa: ASSMVVWYTEAFSSGNTDTQY

v_call: TRBV4-1
j_call: TRBJ1-2
cdr3_aa: ASSPQPIGNYGYT

v_call: TRBV18
j_call: TRBJ1-5
cdr3_aa: ASSPDRTYQPQH

v_call: TRBV28
j_call: TRBJ2-3
cdr3_aa: ASGVDRRADTQY

v_call: TRBV30
j_call: TRBJ1-6
cdr3_aa: AWRQRNSPLH

v_call: TRBV18
j_call: TRBJ1-2
cdr3_aa: ASSPEAGGAYGYT

v_call: TRBV5-4
j_call: TRBJ2-2
cdr3_aa: ASSSLGLGPGELF

v_call: TRBV11-2
j_call: TRBJ2-1
cdr3_aa: ASSPGLLSYNEQF

v_call: TRBV7-3
j_call: TRBJ1-1
cdr3_aa: ASSSGGGNTEAF

v_call: TRBV28
j_call: TRBJ2-2
cdr3_aa: ASSFSPGWGTGELF

v_call: TRBV7-4
j_call: TRBJ1-5
cdr3_aa: ASRSSGGLSQPQH

v_call: TRBV28
j_call: TRBJ1-2
cdr3_aa: ASSPEGNYGYT

v_call: TRBV19
j_call: TRBJ2-3
cdr3_aa: ASSSWGLSTDTQY